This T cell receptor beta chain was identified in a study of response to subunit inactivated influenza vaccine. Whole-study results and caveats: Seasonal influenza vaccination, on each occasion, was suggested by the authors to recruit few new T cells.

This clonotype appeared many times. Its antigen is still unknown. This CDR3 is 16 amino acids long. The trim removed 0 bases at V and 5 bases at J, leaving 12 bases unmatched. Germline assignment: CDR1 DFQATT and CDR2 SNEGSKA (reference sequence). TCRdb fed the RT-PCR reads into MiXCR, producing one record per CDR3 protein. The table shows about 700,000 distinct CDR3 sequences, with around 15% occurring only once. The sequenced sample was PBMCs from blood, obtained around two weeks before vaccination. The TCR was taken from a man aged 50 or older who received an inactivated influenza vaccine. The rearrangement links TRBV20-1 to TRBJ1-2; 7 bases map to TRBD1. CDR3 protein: CSARDRWETGWYGYTF. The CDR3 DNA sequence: TGCAGTGCTAGAGATAGGTGGGAGACAGGGTGGTATGGCTACACCTTC.